The 14 T cell receptor beta chains reported below all come from one sample, sequenced in a study of blood T cell repertoires in COVID-19. Measured with immunoSEQ multiplex PCR; TCRdb has only the in-frame clones, and not every one. Here the sample spans over 200,000 clones, roughly 85% being singletons. Sequencing input: PBMCs or T cells enriched from blood (not recorded which). These receptor sequences come from a man under 40 who had recovered from COVID-19.

This clone was observed a single time. The chain links TRBV7-8 to TRBJ2-1; 7 bases are shared with TRBD1. The CDR3 runs 14 residues. J was trimmed by 5 bases and V by 3 bases; bases with no gene match: 4. The germline V gene encodes CDR1 SGHVS and CDR2 FQNEAQ. For the CDR3, the DNA is TGTGCCAGCAGCTTCGGGACAGATAACAATGAGCAGTTCTTC. This gives the protein CASSFGTDNNEQFF.

The chain is built from TRBV3-1 (or the pseudogene TRBV3-2) and TRBJ2-1; TRBD2 agrees at 11 bases. J lost 2 bases, V lost 4 bases, and 7 bases had no gene match. Germline CDR1 is LGHDT and CDR2 is YNNKEL (reference sequence). The CDR3 totals 17 residues. CDR3 in amino acids: CASSPYLLAGAYNEQFF. In DNA form, the CDR3 reads TGTGCCAGCAGCCCCTACTTACTAGCGGGAGCCTACAATGAGCAGTTCTTC.

This chain's CDR3 is CASSLLRLGNTIYF. The CDR3 DNA is TGTGCCAGCAGTTTACTAAGATTGGGAAACACCATATATTTT. This chain joins TRBV28 and TRBJ1-3; D unresolved. The CDR3 contains 14 residues. V was shortened by 2 bases and J by 4 bases, with 9 bases between the two germline ends. Looked up from germline, CDR1 is MDHEN and CDR2 is SYDVKM.

The chain recombines TRBV23-1 with TRBJ2-7; D is possibly TRBD2 (5 bases). Being an ORF, TRBV23-1 has a function that is uncertain. This CDR3 spans 15 amino acids. Trimming removed 2 bases at V and 3 bases at J, with 14 bases between. CDR3 nucleotide sequence: TGCGCCAGCAGTCAAAAAGCGGTGTGGTTCTACGAGCAGTACTTC. This sequence encodes CASSQKAVWFYEQYF.

In regard to this clone: Other DNA sequences of this sample code for an identical CDR3. This chain links TRBV6-5 with TRBJ1-1, with a weak D call TRBD1 (5 bases). V lost 6 bases to trimming and J lost 1 base, with 9 bases between them. CDR3 length: 13 amino acids. Per the germline V gene, CDR1 is MNHEY and CDR2 is SVGAGI. The CDR3 loop reads CASSRTGNTEAFF. CDR3 sequence (DNA): TGTGCCAGCAGCCGAACAGGGAACACTGAAGCTTTCTTT.

In this sample, this clone turned up once. The chain employs TRBV18 and TRBJ1-2; TRBD1 is a possible D gene (5 bases). Germline V lookup: CDR1 KGHSH, CDR2 LQKENI. The ends were cut back, 4 bases at V and 3 bases at J, with 18 bases in the middle. This CDR3 is built from 16 residues. CDR3 sequence (DNA): TGTGCCAGCTCACGTTTTCGAAGGACACCACACTATGGCTACACCTTC. Translation gives CASSRFRRTPHYGYTF.

The J gene is TRBJ2-7, the V gene TRBV4-3; 9 bases align to TRBD1. The CDR3 consists of 14 residues. Germline assignment: CDR1 LGHNA and CDR2 YSLEER. V shed 8 bases and J 4 bases; nucleotides not matched to a gene: 9. CDR3 region: CASRIRDRVYEQYF. The DNA for the CDR3 is TGCGCCAGCCGCATCCGGGACAGGGTTTACGAGCAGTACTTC.

The chain recombines TRBV23-1 with TRBJ1-2; D unclear. TRBV23-1 is labeled an ORF, and its function is uncertain. This CDR3 region has 15 residues. The V and J ends lost 4 bases and 5 bases respectively, with 17 bases between them. The CDR3 DNA reads as TGCGCCAGCAGTCCCCCCGTGGAGGGCGTATATGGCTACACCTTC. Translated, it gives CASSPPVEGVYGYTF.

The V and J genes are TRBV7-9 and TRBJ2-1; the D is unclear. This CDR3 has 12 residues. The V end lost 4 bases, the J end lost 6 bases, and 7 bases lay between the germline ends. The germline gives CDR1 SEHNR, CDR2 FQNEAQ (reference sequence). In DNA form, the CDR3 reads TGTGCCAGCAGCTCAGAAATCAATGAGCAGTTCTTC. Its protein is CASSSEINEQFF.

The gene calls are TRBV2 and TRBJ1-2; D is perhaps TRBD1 (5 bases). The CDR3 consists of 19 residues. In germline, CDR1 is SNHLY, CDR2 FYNNEI. The ends were cut back, 4 bases at V and 0 bases at J, with 24 bases in the middle. CDR3 sequence reads: CASSGGTGRAVQANYGYTF. The CDR3 DNA is TGTGCCAGCAGTGGCGGCACGGGCAGGGCCGTACAAGCTAACTATGGCTACACCTTC.

The chain joins TRBV27 to TRBJ2-1; no definite D call. The CDR3 runs 18 residues. The germline CDR1 and CDR2 sequences are MNHEY and SMNVEV (reference sequence). The germline V and J ends were trimmed by 0 bases and 5 bases, with 20 bases remaining between them. The CDR3 nucleotides are TGTGCCAGCAGTTTATCGATCAAGCGATTTTCTACTGACAATGAGCAGTTCTTC. Its translation: CASSLSIKRFSTDNEQFF.

This clone was seen at least ten times. The V call is TRBV2, the J call TRBJ2-3; TRBD1 might be the D (6 bases). Germline V gives CDR1 SNHLY, CDR2 FYNNEI. Deletions cut 9 bases from V and 0 bases from J, with 13 bases between. This CDR3 region has 14 residues. The CDR3 loop is CAREDSSSTDTQYF. As DNA, the CDR3 is TGTGCCAGGGAGGACAGCTCTAGCACAGATACGCAGTATTTT.

This clone was counted a single time. The rearrangement joins TRBV6-5 to TRBJ1-5; D call uncertain. CDR1 and CDR2 (germline): MNHEY, SVGAGI. V was trimmed by 0 bases and J by 4 bases, leaving 10 bases between them. The CDR3 spans 15 residues. Here the CDR3 DNA reads TGTGCCAGCAGTTACTCAGGGTCGGGGAATCAGCCCCAGCATTTT. It yields the protein CASSYSGSGNQPQHF.

The CDR3 region has the DNA TGTGCCAGTAGTATTAAGGGGAACGCTGGAAACACCATATATTTT. Translating it yields CASSIKGNAGNTIYF. This rearrangement joins TRBV19 to TRBJ1-3, with D perhaps TRBD1 (5 bases). V was pared by 3 bases and J by 2 bases, with 11 bases between. The CDR3 has 15 residues. Germline loops: CDR1 LNHDA, CDR2 SQIVND (reference sequence).